A single sample is the source of the 32 T cell receptor beta chains below, sequenced in a study of blood T cells in healthy people across ages. A J-beta primer mix and a sample-barcoded 5' primer were used in a second PCR of roughly 6 to 12 cycles. TCRdb re-called the 5' RACE reads with MiXCR, one entry per CDR3 protein. The sample consists of around 1.7 million distinct CDR3 sequences, roughly 30% of them appearing once. The source material was blood. The receptors were gathered from a young woman in good health.

This sequence joins TRBV10-3 and TRBJ2-7, with 9 positions matching TRBD1. This CDR3 contains 14 residues. CDR1 and CDR2 from the germline V gene are ENHRY and SYGVKD. Losses at the gene ends were 6 bases for V and 3 bases for J; bases not matched to a gene: 6. The CDR3 DNA is TGTGCCATCAGAAAGGGGACAGGGAGCTACGAGCAGTACTTC. Translating it yields CAIRKGTGSYEQYF.

This clonotype has more than one count but fewer than ten. The DNA of the CDR3 is TGCAGCGACAGAGTTTCTAACTATGGCTACACCTTC. It codes for CSDRVSNYGYTF. The chain recombines TRBV29-1 with TRBJ1-2; D not certain. Germline V gives CDR1 SQVTM, CDR2 ANQGSEA. Trimming took off 7 bases at V and 0 bases at J, with 9 bases between the two ends. This CDR3 contains 12 residues.

About this clonotype: The germline gene is not matched at one end of the junction; a read error may be the cause. V is TRBV3-1 and J is TRBJ2-7; tentatively, D is TRBD2 (6 bases). The CDR3 loop spans 12 amino acids. The germline gives CDR1 LGHDT, CDR2 YNNKEL (reference sequence). The CDR3 sequence is CASSQGDSRRHF. The CDR3 bases are TGTGCCAGCAGCCAAGGGGACTCACGCCGACACTTC.

Note on this clonotype: Relative to the germline gene, one junction end is altered; a read error may explain this. The rearrangement joins TRBV5-1 to TRBJ2-5; maybe TRBD1 (6 bases). Germline loops: CDR1 SGHRS, CDR2 YFSETQ. The CDR3 consists of 14 residues. CDR3 sequence: CVSSAQGTQETQYF. The DNA of the CDR3 is TGCGTCAGCAGCGCCCAGGGGACCCAAGAGACCCAGTACTTC.

This clonotype was recorded a few times. The gene calls are TRBV5-1 and TRBJ2-1; 8 bases are a match to TRBD1. After removal of 0 bases from V and 4 bases from J, the junction contained 3 bases not matched to a gene. This CDR3 contains 15 residues. CDR1 is SGHRS and CDR2 is YFSETQ in the germline V gene. This chain's CDR3 is CASSLDTGGYNEQFF. CDR3 nucleotides: TGCGCCAGCAGCTTGGACACAGGGGGTTACAATGAGCAGTTCTTC.

This clonotype was seen more than once but under ten times. The J gene is TRBJ2-7, the V gene TRBV4-1, with TRBD2 matching 8 bases. There are 17 residues in the CDR3. CDR1 MGHRA and CDR2 YSYEKL come from the germline V gene. Trimming at V came to 0 bases and at J to 3 bases, leaving 10 bases not matched to a gene. The CDR3 region has the DNA TGCGCCAGCAGCCAAGATAGCGGAGAGAGCGGGGGCTACGAGCAGTACTTC. Translated: CASSQDSGESGGYEQYF.

With respect to this clonotype: The junction and the germline gene differ at one end; a read error may be behind it. This chain uses TRBV3-1 with TRBJ1-1, with 9 bases that match TRBD1. The CDR3 is 13 residues long. Germline CDR1 reads LGHDT; CDR2 reads YNNKEL (reference sequence). CDR3 loop: CASIQVTGGEAFF. As DNA, the CDR3 is TGTGCCAGCATCCAAGTGACAGGGGGAGAAGCTTTCTTT.

There are a few counts of this clonotype. The rearrangement uses TRBV5-1 and TRBJ2-1; TRBD2 matches 10 bases. The V gene's germline CDR1 is SGHRS and CDR2 YFSETQ. There are 16 residues in the CDR3. Trimming cost V 4 bases and J 7 bases; bases outside gene matches: 11. The CDR3 protein is CASSQRLAGGTNEQFF. DNA of the CDR3: TGCGCCAGCAGCCAAAGGTTAGCGGGGGGAACGAATGAGCAGTTCTTC.

V usage is TRBV20-1 and J usage is TRBJ2-5; 14 nucleotides align to TRBD2. Germline V CDR1 and CDR2: DFQATT, SNEGSKA (reference sequence). The CDR3 totals 15 residues. J gave up 5 bases and V 3 bases, and 5 bases lay outside the gene matches. The CDR3 reads CSARGLAGAGETQYF. The CDR3 DNA reads as TGCAGTGCTAGGGGACTAGCGGGAGCGGGGGAGACCCAGTACTTC.

This clonotype showed up many times. This chain joins TRBV20-1 and TRBJ1-2, with 10 bases aligning to TRBD1. The germline gives CDR1 DFQATT, CDR2 SNEGSKA (reference sequence). J was trimmed by 11 bases and V by 0 bases; bases with no gene match: 21. This CDR3 has 18 residues. CDR3 residues: CSARDGWDRGAGELRYTF. CDR3 in DNA: TGCAGTGCTAGAGATGGTTGGGACAGGGGTGCCGGCGAATTGAGGTACACCTTC.

The chain has TRBV12-3 or TRBV12-4 and TRBJ2-7; perhaps TRBD1 as D (5 bases). CDR3 size: 14 residues. The ends were cut back, 2 bases at V and 2 bases at J, with 10 bases in the middle. This CDR3 is CASSLRGSAYEQYF. The CDR3, as DNA: TGTGCCAGCAGTTTAAGGGGCAGCGCCTACGAGCAGTACTTC.

This clonotype came up a few times. This chain uses TRBV5-5 with TRBJ1-4, with TRBD1 as a possible D gene (5 bases). With 6 bases removed from V and 2 bases from J, the gap between germline ends came to 14 bases. The CDR3 runs to 15 residues. CDR1 is SGHKS and CDR2 is YYEKEE in the germline V gene (reference sequence). Here the CDR3 reads CASTIEGATNEKLFF. In DNA, the CDR3 is TGTGCCAGCACTATAGAAGGGGCGACTAATGAAAAACTGTTTTTT.

Note on this clonotype: This may be a read error, as it is one base from a much larger clone. This chain uses TRBV10-3 with TRBJ2-7, with 8 bases aligning to TRBD1. CDR3 length: 13 residues. The V gene's germline CDR1 is ENHRY and CDR2 SYGVKD. V shed 10 bases, J shed 0 bases, and the junction held 5 bases outside the gene matches. CDR3 amino acids: CATRQGYSYEQYF. The DNA of the CDR3 is TGTGCCACCCGACAGGGGTACTCCTACGAGCAGTACTTC.

This clonotype showed up just once. Given a much more abundant clone one base away, this may be a read error. V and J are TRBV5-1 and TRBJ2-7; 7 bases match TRBD1. Germline V CDR1 and CDR2: SGHRS, YFSETQ. CDR3 size: 16 residues. The CDR3 DNA reads as TGCGCCAGCAGTCTTACGGGGACAGCTTTCGCCTACGAGCAGGACTTC. Protein: CASSLTGTAFAYEQDF.

The chain employs TRBV3-1 and TRBJ2-7; weak D call: TRBD1 (7 bases). This CDR3 comprises 14 residues. The germline CDR1 and CDR2 sequences are LGHDT and YNNKEL (reference sequence). Deletions cut 3 bases from V and 5 bases from J, with 14 bases between. The CDR3 loop is CASSHPRRGHEQYF. CDR3 DNA: TGTGCCAGCAGCCACCCCAGGAGGGGGCACGAGCAGTACTTC.

This clonotype was recorded once. The rearrangement links TRBV3-1 to TRBJ1-6, with D maybe TRBD1 (5 bases). The CDR3 covers 17 residues. V lost 0 bases and J 4 bases, leaving 13 bases between the germline ends. Germline CDR1 and CDR2: LGHDT and YNNKEL (reference sequence). The CDR3 here is CASSQELVAGYNSPLHF. CDR3 DNA sequence: TGTGCCAGCAGCCAAGAACTGGTGGCAGGGTATAATTCACCCCTCCACTTT. Supplemented by reference TRBV3-1 and TRBJ1-6, the full variable domain reads DTAVSQTPKYLVTQMGNDKSIKCEQNLGHDTMYWYKQDSKKFLKIMFSYNNKELIINETVPNRFSPKSPDKAHLNLHINSLELGDSAVYFCASSQELVAGYNSPLHFGNGTRLTVT.

Regarding this clonotype: Here the CDR3 omits its conserved ending phenylalanine or tryptophan, so a read error is the likely source. The CDR3 DNA is TGTGCCAGCAAGGGACTAGCGGTTTCCTACAATGAGCAGTTCTTA. It codes for CASKGLAVSYNEQFL. This chain links TRBV6-1 with TRBJ2-1, with TRBD2 matching 11 bases. CDR1 is MNHNS, CDR2 SASEGT, per germline. This CDR3 region has 15 residues. J lost 1 base, V lost 7 bases, and 3 bases had no gene match.

The chain couples TRBV2 to TRBJ2-3; 7 bases match TRBD2. J gave up 5 bases and V 4 bases, and 6 bases lay outside the gene matches. This CDR3 is 14 amino acids long. Germline-derived CDR1 and CDR2 are SNHLY and FYNNEI. The CDR3, as DNA: TGTGCCAGCAGTGGCGGTGGGGGGGGAGATACGCAGTATTTT. This sequence encodes CASSGGGGGDTQYF.

This clonotype was detected ten times or more. V and J are TRBV3-1 and TRBJ2-1; TRBD2 agrees at 8 bases. The CDR3 runs 11 residues. The trim removed 5 bases at V and 12 bases at J, leaving 3 bases unmatched. Germline CDR1 LGHDT, CDR2 YNNKEL (reference sequence). The CDR3 DNA reads as TGTGCCAGCAGCACCGGGACTAGGCAGTTCTTC. This encodes CASSTGTRQFF.

This clonotype was seen more than once but under ten times. The genes are TRBV5-1 and TRBJ1-5; 8 bases are shared with TRBD1. The CDR3 loop spans 17 amino acids. The ends lost 0 bases at V and 4 bases at J; junction bases unmatched: 9. Germline CDR1 reads SGHRS; CDR2 reads YFSETQ. The CDR3 sequence is CASSLDARDRPNQPQHF. The CDR3 DNA sequence: TGCGCCAGCAGCTTGGACGCACGGGACAGGCCTAATCAGCCCCAGCATTTT. The whole variable domain, filled in from reference TRBV5-1 and TRBJ1-5, reads KAGVTQTPRYLIKTRGQQVTLSCSPISGHRSVSWYQQTPGQGLQFLFEYFSETQRNKGNFPGRFSGRQFSNSRSEMNVSTLELGDSALYLCASSLDARDRPNQPQHFGDGTRLSIL.

This clonotype has a handful of counts. The J gene is TRBJ2-7, the V gene TRBV6-1; 9 bases are a match to TRBD2. Germline trimming cut 6 bases from V and 5 bases from J; bases unmatched to any gene: 11. This CDR3 contains 15 residues. Germline V gene lookup returns CDR1 MNHNS and CDR2 SASEGT. The chain's CDR3 is CASRPAGTSRHEQYF. The CDR3 coding sequence is TGTGCCAGCAGACCAGCAGGGACTAGCCGGCACGAGCAGTACTTC.

The chain links TRBV29-1 to TRBJ1-5; no reliable D call. In germline, CDR1 is SQVTM, CDR2 ANQGSEA. V was pared by 6 bases and J by 0 bases, with 9 bases between. CDR3 length: 13 residues. Written as DNA, the CDR3 is TGCAGCGTGGCAGGAGTTAGCAATCAGCCCCAGCATTTT. Translation gives CSVAGVSNQPQHF.

This clonotype was detected only once. This chain connects TRBV5-1 to TRBJ2-5; either TRBD1 or TRBD2 may fit D (6 bases each). CDR3 length: 17 amino acids. The V end was cut by 0 bases, the J end by 7 bases, with 22 bases between. Germline V gene sequence: CDR1 SGHRS, CDR2 YFSETQ. CDR3 coding DNA: TGCGCCAGCAGCTTGGGGACCCGCCTAGGGGGGACCGGGACCCAGTACTTC. It specifies CASSLGTRLGGTGTQYF.

This clonotype was found a few times. The chain is built from TRBV2 and TRBJ2-7; D may correspond to TRBD1 or TRBD2 (5 bases each). The length of the CDR3 is 15 residues. The germline V gene has CDR1 SNHLY and CDR2 FYNNEI. V dropped 6 bases and J dropped 6 bases, with 21 bases sitting between them. The chain's CDR3 is CASRGPGTLKGEQYF. DNA for the CDR3: TGTGCCAGCAGGGGCCCCGGGACGCTAAAGGGCGAGCAGTACTTC.

This chain connects TRBV7-2 to TRBJ2-7, with 9 bases lining up with TRBD2. Germline V gene lookup returns CDR1 SGHTA and CDR2 FQGNSA. After removal of 5 bases from V and 5 bases from J, the junction contained 22 bases not matched to a gene. CDR3 length: 19 amino acids. The DNA of the CDR3 is TGTGCCAGCAGCGCCCGGGACCCCCTCGATGCGGGAGGGCCGCACGAGCAGTACTTC. Its translation is CASSARDPLDAGGPHEQYF.

The V and J genes are TRBV9 and TRBJ2-1; D may be TRBD1 (6 bases). V lost 0 bases to trimming and J lost 3 bases, with 10 bases between them. CDR3 length equals 15 residues. Germline loops: CDR1 SGDLS, CDR2 YYNGEE. Written as DNA, the CDR3 is TGTGCCAGCAGCGTAGAAGGGGGTCTCTACAATGAGCAGTTCTTC. Residues: CASSVEGGLYNEQFF.

The chain employs TRBV4-1 and TRBJ2-1; D possibly corresponds to TRBD2 (6 bases). This CDR3 has 17 residues. The V gene's germline CDR1 is MGHRA and CDR2 YSYEKL. V was cut by 1 base and J by 5 bases, with 18 bases left in between. As DNA, the CDR3 is TGCGCCAGCAGCCAAGCTGGGTTAGCGGAAACGAACAATGAGCAGTTCTTC. Amino acids: CASSQAGLAETNNEQFF.

This sequence joins TRBV6-5 and TRBJ2-2, with 8 bases lining up with TRBD2. The CDR3 sequence is 14 residues long. CDR1 and CDR2 (germline): MNHEY, SVGAGI. The junction had 7 bases not matched to a gene; V was cut back by 6 bases and J by 7 bases. CDR3 sequence: CASSQGLAGGELFF. The CDR3 DNA follows: TGTGCCAGCAGCCAAGGACTAGCTGGCGGGGAGCTGTTTTTT.

Only a few counts were recorded for this clonotype. This chain links TRBV6-5 with TRBJ1-4; D remains ambiguous. This CDR3 spans 17 amino acids. V lost 0 bases and J 4 bases, leaving 15 bases between the germline ends. Looked up from germline, CDR1 is MNHEY and CDR2 is SVGAGI. For the CDR3, the DNA is TGTGCCAGCAGTTACTCGAAACGGTACAGCATTAATGAAAAACTGTTTTTT. This translates into CASSYSKRYSINEKLFF.

Many counts were recorded for this clonotype. The chain has TRBV29-1 and TRBJ2-5; 7 nucleotides align to TRBD2. Trimming at V came to 7 bases and at J to 4 bases, leaving 9 bases not matched to a gene. This CDR3 is built from 13 residues. The V gene's germline CDR1 is SQVTM and CDR2 ANQGSEA. The CDR3 sequence: CSAPGLGAETQYF. The CDR3 DNA reads TGCAGCGCCCCCGGACTAGGGGCAGAGACCCAGTACTTC. The full variable domain, completed using reference TRBV29-1 and TRBJ2-5, is SAVISQKPSRDICQRGTSLTIQCQVDSQVTMMFWYRQQPGQSLTLIATANQGSEATYESGFVIDKFPISRPNLTFSTLTVSNMSPEDSSIYLCSAPGLGAETQYFGPGTRLLVL.

This clonotype has more than one count but fewer than ten. V usage is TRBV12-3 or TRBV12-4 and J usage is TRBJ2-1, with 9 bases identical to TRBD2. This CDR3 contains 16 residues. V gave up 5 bases and J gave up 10 bases; unmatched junction bases: 15. This CDR3 reads CASSPPTSGPTGEQFF. CDR3 DNA: TGTGCCAGCAGTCCCCCGACTAGCGGCCCTACCGGGGAGCAGTTCTTC.

The rearrangement joins TRBV5-1 to TRBJ1-3; TRBD1 matches 9 bases. The CDR3 loop spans 16 amino acids. Germline lookup yields CDR1 SGHRS and CDR2 YFSETQ. V lost 4 bases to trimming and J lost 4 bases; unmatched junction nucleotides: 9. The chain's CDR3 is CASSLDRTGAGNTIYF. The CDR3 DNA is TGCGCCAGCAGCCTAGACAGGACAGGGGCAGGAAACACCATATATTTT.